Following are 4 T cell receptor beta chains from one sample sequenced in a study of cytomegalovirus exposure and HLA in healthy donors. Researchers ran the PCR with 60 Vbeta and 13 Jbeta primers. The data were produced by immunoSEQ multiplex PCR, yet TCRdb's version contains in-frame clones alone and is incomplete. The sample contains tens of thousands of clones, roughly 84% of which appear only once. The sample comprised PBMCs. All receptors derive from a woman aged 45-60 years in good health and CMV-seronegative.

CDR3 sequence (DNA): TGTGCCAGTTGGGGACTAGCGGGAATCGGGGAGCTGTTTTTT. As protein: CASWGLAGIGELFF. The gene calls are TRBV6-1 and TRBJ2-2, with 13 bases lining up with TRBD2. The germline V gene has CDR1 MNHNS and CDR2 SASEGT. J lost 7 bases, V lost 9 bases, and 5 bases had no gene match. CDR3 length: 14 amino acids.

The V call is TRBV9, the J call TRBJ2-7, with D tentatively TRBD1 (5 bases). CDR1 is SGDLS, CDR2 YYNGEE, per germline. The CDR3 contains 13 residues. V shed 0 bases and J shed 7 bases, with 11 bases lying between them. This chain's CDR3 is CASSVGPQGEQYV. In DNA, the CDR3 is TGTGCCAGCAGCGTAGGTCCCCAGGGTGAGCAGTACGTC.

The genes are TRBV7-9 and TRBJ2-1; D not resolved. Trimming took off 4 bases at V and 6 bases at J, with 13 bases between the two ends. Germline lookup yields CDR1 SEHNR and CDR2 FQNEAQ (reference sequence). The CDR3 is 14 amino acids. The CDR3 region has the DNA TGTGCCAGCAGCTCACCACTGCTATTCAATGAGCAGTTCTTC. This codes for CASSSPLLFNEQFF. Full variable domain (missing parts from reference TRBV7-9 and TRBJ2-1): DTGVSQNPRHKITKRGQNVTFRCDPISEHNRLYWYRQTLGQGPEFLTYFQNEAQLEKSRLLSDRFSAERPKGSFSTLEIQRTEQGDSAMYLCASSSPLLFNEQFFGPGTRLTVL.

The chain uses TRBV9 and TRBJ1-4; D is perhaps TRBD1 (5 bases). The CDR3 has 16 amino acids. The germline CDR1 and CDR2 sequences are SGDLS and YYNGEE. Trimming took 4 bases from V and 6 from J, leaving 19 bases between them. The DNA for the CDR3 is TGTGCCAGCAGCCCCCAAGGGACCCGGGGGGATGAAAAACTGTTTTTT. It is translated as CASSPQGTRGDEKLFF.